A selection of T cell receptor beta chains follows, all from one sample in a study of T cells after yellow fever vaccination. TCRdb independently ran MiXCR on the 5' RACE reads; one entry per CDR3 protein. The sample holds hundreds of thousands of distinct CDR3 sequences, about 9.5% seen once. This specimen was PBMCs, taken on the day of the first yellow fever vaccination. These receptor sequences come from a young man who received the YFV17D yellow fever vaccine. Both conserved end residues are part of each CDR3. The order of the fields is clone size, V gene, D gene, J gene, CDR3 DNA, CDR3 protein. D genes are given only for firm matches. Part of the rows lack a size; the others show once, few, many or a class for expanded clones.

abundance: -; v_gene: TRBV5-6; d_gene: TRBD1; j_gene: TRBJ1-6; CDR3nt: TGTGCCAGCAGTCTAGACCAGGGGGTCCTGGATTCACCCCTCCACTTT; CDR3aa: CASSLDQGVLDSPLHF
abundance: few; v_gene: TRBV5-1; d_gene: -; j_gene: TRBJ2-3; CDR3nt: TGCGCCAGTAGAGGTTGGCTAGCAACAGATACGCAGTATTTT; CDR3aa: CASRGWLATDTQYF
abundance: few; v_gene: TRBV12-3/TRBV12-4; d_gene: TRBD2; j_gene: TRBJ2-3; CDR3nt: TGTGCCAGCAATTCCTTAGCGGGGGGGGGGACAGATACGCAGTATTTT; CDR3aa: CASNSLAGGGTDTQYF
abundance: few; v_gene: TRBV5-8; d_gene: -; j_gene: TRBJ2-1; CDR3nt: TGTGCCAGCAGCCCGGACGGGGATAGGCAGTTCTTC; CDR3aa: CASSPDGDRQFF
abundance: -; v_gene: TRBV7-9; d_gene: -; j_gene: TRBJ1-1; CDR3nt: TGTGCCAGCAGGCCGCCCTGGAACACTGAAGCTTTCTTT; CDR3aa: CASRPPWNTEAFF
abundance: many; v_gene: TRBV7-3; d_gene: -; j_gene: TRBJ2-3; CDR3nt: TGTGCCAGCAGCGAGGGAAGGACAGATACGCAGTATTTT; CDR3aa: CASSEGRTDTQYF
abundance: -; v_gene: TRBV5-1; d_gene: TRBD2; j_gene: TRBJ2-2; CDR3nt: TGCGCCAGCAGGAGGGACCTAAGGACTAGCGCTCCAGCCGGGGAGCTGTTTTTT; CDR3aa: CASRRDLRTSAPAGELFF
abundance: many; v_gene: TRBV4-3; d_gene: -; j_gene: TRBJ2-1; CDR3nt: TGCGCCAGCAGCCAGAGCGGCTTAGGGAGCTCCTACAATGAGCAGTTCTTC; CDR3aa: CASSQSGLGSSYNEQFF
abundance: many; v_gene: TRBV5-6; d_gene: -; j_gene: TRBJ1-1; CDR3nt: TGTGCCAGCAGCTCTAACCTTGAAGCTTTCTTT; CDR3aa: CASSSNLEAFF
abundance: -; v_gene: TRBV3-1; d_gene: TRBD2; j_gene: TRBJ2-1; CDR3nt: TGTGCCAGCAGCCAATACGGCTTATTCGGGGGGACCGACAATGAGCAGTTCTTC; CDR3aa: CASSQYGLFGGTDNEQFF
abundance: many; v_gene: TRBV6-4; d_gene: TRBD2; j_gene: TRBJ2-3; CDR3nt: TGTGCCAGCAGTGCTAGCGGGGGGGCAGATACGCAGTATTTT; CDR3aa: CASSASGGADTQYF
abundance: few; v_gene: TRBV6-5; d_gene: -; j_gene: TRBJ2-2; CDR3nt: TGTGCCAGCAGTTACTCCTTCTTCGGAGATACCGGGGAGCTGTTTTTT; CDR3aa: CASSYSFFGDTGELFF
abundance: -; v_gene: TRBV12-5; d_gene: -; j_gene: TRBJ1-5; CDR3nt: TGTGCTAGTGGTTTCGGGGACGATCGTCCCCAGCATTTT; CDR3aa: CASGFGDDRPQHF
abundance: few; v_gene: TRBV5-1; d_gene: TRBD1; j_gene: TRBJ2-1; CDR3nt: TGCGCCAGCAACAGGCGGACAGGGGGCTTTGAGCAGTTCTTC; CDR3aa: CASNRRTGGFEQFF
abundance: few; v_gene: TRBV20-1; d_gene: -; j_gene: TRBJ1-1; CDR3nt: TGCAGTGCTAGGGGAGGCCGAAACACTGAAGCTTTCTTT; CDR3aa: CSARGGRNTEAFF
abundance: many; v_gene: TRBV12-3/TRBV12-4; d_gene: TRBD2; j_gene: TRBJ2-3; CDR3nt: TGTGCCAGCATAGCGGGGGTCACAGATACGCAGTATTTT; CDR3aa: CASIAGVTDTQYF
abundance: few; v_gene: TRBV11-2; d_gene: TRBD2; j_gene: TRBJ2-2; CDR3nt: TGTGCCAGCAGACGGGCTGGGCTAGCGGTTTGGAATTCCGGGGAGCTGTTTTTT; CDR3aa: CASRRAGLAVWNSGELFF
abundance: few; v_gene: TRBV5-6; d_gene: TRBD1; j_gene: TRBJ2-1; CDR3nt: TGTGCCAGCAGCGCCCGGGACAGAGCGATCAATGAGCAGTTCTTC; CDR3aa: CASSARDRAINEQFF
abundance: -; v_gene: TRBV20-1; d_gene: -; j_gene: TRBJ2-5; CDR3nt: TGCAGTGCTACCGTGGCAGTCCAAGAGACCCAGTACTTC; CDR3aa: CSATVAVQETQYF
abundance: few; v_gene: TRBV6-4; d_gene: TRBD2; j_gene: TRBJ2-1; CDR3nt: TGTGCCAGCAGTGAGCAGCGGGGGTCCTACAATGAGCAGTTCTTC; CDR3aa: CASSEQRGSYNEQFF
abundance: -; v_gene: TRBV20-1; d_gene: TRBD2; j_gene: TRBJ2-2; CDR3nt: TGCAGTGCGATGACACCAGCGGGGGTCGCCGGGGAGCTGTTTTTT; CDR3aa: CSAMTPAGVAGELFF
abundance: -; v_gene: TRBV5-1; d_gene: -; j_gene: TRBJ2-3; CDR3nt: TGCGCCAGCAGCTTTCAACCTCTAGATACGCAGTATTTT; CDR3aa: CASSFQPLDTQYF
abundance: few; v_gene: TRBV6-4; d_gene: -; j_gene: TRBJ2-2; CDR3nt: TGTGCCAGCAGTGAGGGGGGACAAAACACCGGGGAGCTGTTTTTT; CDR3aa: CASSEGGQNTGELFF
abundance: -; v_gene: TRBV12-3/TRBV12-4; d_gene: -; j_gene: TRBJ2-7; CDR3nt: TGTGCCAGCAGCCCACCTCAACAGGTCTACGAGCAGTACTTC; CDR3aa: CASSPPQQVYEQYF
abundance: -; v_gene: TRBV7-2; d_gene: -; j_gene: TRBJ2-7; CDR3nt: TGTGCCAGCAGCCCCCCAGGGGAGGGCTTGGGGCAGTACTTC; CDR3aa: CASSPPGEGLGQYF
abundance: -; v_gene: TRBV5-6; d_gene: -; j_gene: TRBJ1-2; CDR3nt: TGTGCCAGCAGCTTGATGTCCCAGGGGTCTGGCTACACCTTC; CDR3aa: CASSLMSQGSGYTF
abundance: -; v_gene: TRBV13; d_gene: -; j_gene: TRBJ2-2; CDR3nt: TGTGCCAGCAAAAGTCCTATCTCCGGGGAGCTGTTTTTT; CDR3aa: CASKSPISGELFF
abundance: many; v_gene: TRBV20-1; d_gene: -; j_gene: TRBJ2-3; CDR3nt: TGCAGTGCTAGATTAGTCCGCACAGATACGCAGTATTTT; CDR3aa: CSARLVRTDTQYF
abundance: few; v_gene: TRBV25-1; d_gene: TRBD1; j_gene: TRBJ1-2; CDR3nt: TGTGCCAGCAGTGGGCCGGGACAGGCAGCGGGCTACACCTTC; CDR3aa: CASSGPGQAAGYTF
abundance: -; v_gene: TRBV6-2/TRBV6-3; d_gene: -; j_gene: TRBJ2-5; CDR3nt: TGTGCCAGCAGTTACCCCCCACGGGGTCTGCAAGAGACCCAGTACTTC; CDR3aa: CASSYPPRGLQETQYF
abundance: -; v_gene: TRBV11-2; d_gene: -; j_gene: TRBJ2-4; CDR3nt: TGTGCCAGCAGCCCCAGGGTGGGCAAAAACATTCAGTACTTC; CDR3aa: CASSPRVGKNIQYF
abundance: few; v_gene: TRBV18; d_gene: TRBD1; j_gene: TRBJ2-7; CDR3nt: TGTGCCAGCTCACTACGGGACAGGGCCCACGAGCAGTACTTC; CDR3aa: CASSLRDRAHEQYF
abundance: few; v_gene: TRBV10-3; d_gene: TRBD1; j_gene: TRBJ1-5; CDR3nt: TGTGCCATCAGTGAGTCGGGGACAGGGGTTAGCAATCAGCCCCAGCATTTT; CDR3aa: CAISESGTGVSNQPQHF
abundance: few; v_gene: TRBV7-6; d_gene: -; j_gene: TRBJ2-1; CDR3nt: TGTGCCAGCAGCCCGGGGTTTTCGGGGGAACTCTACAATGAGCAGTTCTTC; CDR3aa: CASSPGFSGELYNEQFF
abundance: -; v_gene: TRBV5-1; d_gene: -; j_gene: TRBJ2-5; CDR3nt: TGCGCCAGCAGCACCCGACCCTGGGACGTCCAAGAGACCCAGTACTTC; CDR3aa: CASSTRPWDVQETQYF
abundance: -; v_gene: TRBV5-1; d_gene: TRBD2; j_gene: TRBJ2-2; CDR3nt: TGCGCCAGCAGCTTGGACCCGGGGGGGCAGACCGGGGAGCTGTTTTTT; CDR3aa: CASSLDPGGQTGELFF
abundance: -; v_gene: TRBV20-1; d_gene: -; j_gene: TRBJ2-1; CDR3nt: TGCAGTGCTAGGGGGCAAGGCTGGACTCGCCCCTACAATGAGCAGTTCTTC; CDR3aa: CSARGQGWTRPYNEQFF
abundance: few; v_gene: TRBV7-9; d_gene: -; j_gene: TRBJ1-1; CDR3nt: TGTGCCAGCAGCCTTGGTCAGACTTTTAACACTGAAGCTTTCTTT; CDR3aa: CASSLGQTFNTEAFF
abundance: -; v_gene: TRBV7-9; d_gene: TRBD2; j_gene: TRBJ2-1; CDR3nt: TGTGCCAGCAGCTTTTTTTGGGGAGGGTCTGAGCAGTTCTTC; CDR3aa: CASSFFWGGSEQFF
abundance: few; v_gene: TRBV9; d_gene: -; j_gene: TRBJ2-6; CDR3nt: TGTGCCAGCAGCCTTAGGGGGGTGCTTGGGGCCAACGTCCTGACTTTC; CDR3aa: CASSLRGVLGANVLTF
abundance: -; v_gene: TRBV18; d_gene: TRBD1; j_gene: TRBJ2-7; CDR3nt: TGTGCCAGCTCACCTTCGGACAGGGGGGTCGAGCAGTACTTC; CDR3aa: CASSPSDRGVEQYF
abundance: -; v_gene: TRBV20-1; d_gene: TRBD2; j_gene: TRBJ2-2; CDR3nt: TGCAGTGCTCTGCGGGGGGGCAATGGCGGGGAGCTGTTTTTT; CDR3aa: CSALRGGNGGELFF
abundance: many; v_gene: TRBV28; d_gene: TRBD1; j_gene: TRBJ2-7; CDR3nt: TGTGCCAGCAGTTTAGGCACGGCGACAGGGTACGAGCAGTACTTC; CDR3aa: CASSLGTATGYEQYF
abundance: -; v_gene: TRBV30; d_gene: TRBD1; j_gene: TRBJ1-1; CDR3nt: TGTGCCTGGTACAGGGGGCGGGTGAACACTGAAGCTTTCTTT; CDR3aa: CAWYRGRVNTEAFF
abundance: -; v_gene: TRBV7-2; d_gene: -; j_gene: TRBJ2-7; CDR3nt: TGTGCCAGCAGCATCGACAGGACCAACTACGAGCAGTACTTC; CDR3aa: CASSIDRTNYEQYF
abundance: few; v_gene: TRBV20-1; d_gene: TRBD1; j_gene: TRBJ2-2; CDR3nt: TGCAGTGCTCGGACAGGGGGTTTTTCCGCGAACACCGGGGAGCTGTTTTTT; CDR3aa: CSARTGGFSANTGELFF
abundance: few; v_gene: TRBV12-3/TRBV12-4; d_gene: TRBD2; j_gene: TRBJ2-5; CDR3nt: TGTGCCAGCAGTTTCCCGGTCCCCCGGGGGGCCCAGTACTTC; CDR3aa: CASSFPVPRGAQYF
abundance: -; v_gene: TRBV7-3; d_gene: TRBD2; j_gene: TRBJ2-1; CDR3nt: TGTGCCAGCAGCCGCGGGGGGGCCGGAAGGTACAATGAGCAGTTCTTC; CDR3aa: CASSRGGAGRYNEQFF
abundance: few; v_gene: TRBV5-6; d_gene: -; j_gene: TRBJ1-3; CDR3nt: TGTGCCAGCAGCTTGGAACAGGGAGGAAACACCATATATTTT; CDR3aa: CASSLEQGGNTIYF
abundance: -; v_gene: TRBV19; d_gene: -; j_gene: TRBJ2-2; CDR3nt: TGTGCCAGTAGAAAACTCCAAACCGGACAGACCGGGGAGCTGTTTTTT; CDR3aa: CASRKLQTGQTGELFF
abundance: -; v_gene: TRBV12-3/TRBV12-4; d_gene: -; j_gene: TRBJ1-2; CDR3nt: TGTGCCAGCAGTTTACCCCCCGGCCATGGCTACACCTTC; CDR3aa: CASSLPPGHGYTF
abundance: -; v_gene: TRBV6-2/TRBV6-3; d_gene: -; j_gene: TRBJ2-1; CDR3nt: TGTGCCAGCAGTTATCCCCCCCTGGAGGGCTACAATGAGCAGTTCTTC; CDR3aa: CASSYPPLEGYNEQFF
abundance: few; v_gene: TRBV15; d_gene: -; j_gene: TRBJ2-2; CDR3nt: TGTGCCACCAGCAGAGAACGGTACAGCCTTAACACCGGGGAGCTGTTTTTT; CDR3aa: CATSRERYSLNTGELFF
abundance: -; v_gene: TRBV4-2; d_gene: TRBD2; j_gene: TRBJ2-5; CDR3nt: TGTGCCAGCAGCAGACAGCGGGGGGGCTCAGAGACCCAGTACTTC; CDR3aa: CASSRQRGGSETQYF
abundance: -; v_gene: TRBV6-1; d_gene: -; j_gene: TRBJ2-1; CDR3nt: TGTGCCAGCGCCCGGGACGCCGCCTACAATGAGCAGTTCTTC; CDR3aa: CASARDAAYNEQFF
abundance: -; v_gene: TRBV4-3; d_gene: -; j_gene: TRBJ1-2; CDR3nt: TGCGCCAGCAGCCAACACCGGACGGGGAACTATGGCTACACCTTC; CDR3aa: CASSQHRTGNYGYTF
abundance: many; v_gene: TRBV20-1; d_gene: TRBD1; j_gene: TRBJ1-2; CDR3nt: TGCAGTGCTAGAACCGGGACAGGGGTTGGCTACACCTTC; CDR3aa: CSARTGTGVGYTF